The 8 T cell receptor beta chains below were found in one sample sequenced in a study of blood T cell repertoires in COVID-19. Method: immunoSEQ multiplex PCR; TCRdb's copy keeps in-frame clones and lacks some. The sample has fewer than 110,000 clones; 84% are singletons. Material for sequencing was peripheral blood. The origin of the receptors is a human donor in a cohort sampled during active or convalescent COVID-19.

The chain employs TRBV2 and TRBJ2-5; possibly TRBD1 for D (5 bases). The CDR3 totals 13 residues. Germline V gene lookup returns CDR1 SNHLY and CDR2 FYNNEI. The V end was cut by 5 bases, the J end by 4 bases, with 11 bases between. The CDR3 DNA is TGTGCCAGCAGTTGGGGCTCGGGAGAGACCCAGTACTTC. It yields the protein CASSWGSGETQYF.

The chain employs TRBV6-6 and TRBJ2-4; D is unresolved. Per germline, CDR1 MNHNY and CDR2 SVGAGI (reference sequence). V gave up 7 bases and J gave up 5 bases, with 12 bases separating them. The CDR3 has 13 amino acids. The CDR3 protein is CASTYSYENIQYF. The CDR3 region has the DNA TGTGCCAGCACCTACTCATATGAAAACATTCAGTACTTC.

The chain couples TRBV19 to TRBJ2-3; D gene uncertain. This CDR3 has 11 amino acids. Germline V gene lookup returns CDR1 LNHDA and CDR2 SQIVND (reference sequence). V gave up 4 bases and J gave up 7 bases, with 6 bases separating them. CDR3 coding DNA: TGTGCCAGTAGTACTTACAATACGCAGTATTTT. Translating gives CASSTYNTQYF.

The CDR3 protein is CATSGNRDYGYTF. CDR3 in DNA: TGTGCCACCAGTGGGAACAGGGACTATGGCTACACCTTC. This sequence joins TRBV24-1 and TRBJ1-2; D perhaps matches TRBD1 (6 bases). Germline lookup yields CDR1 KGHDR and CDR2 SFDVKD. This CDR3 is built from 13 residues. Deletions cut 5 bases from V and 3 bases from J, with 9 bases between.

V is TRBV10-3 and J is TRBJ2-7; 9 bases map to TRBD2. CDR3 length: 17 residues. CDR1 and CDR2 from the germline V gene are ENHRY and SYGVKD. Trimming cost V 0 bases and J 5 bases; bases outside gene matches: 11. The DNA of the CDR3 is TGTGCCATCAGTGAGTCGCGGGGGGGACCACCTCCCCACGAGCAGTACTTC. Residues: CAISESRGGPPPHEQYF.

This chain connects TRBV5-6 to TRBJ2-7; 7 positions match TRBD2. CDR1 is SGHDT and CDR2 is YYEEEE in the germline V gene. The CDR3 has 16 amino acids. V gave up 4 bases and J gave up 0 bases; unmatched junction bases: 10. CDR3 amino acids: CASSPGIAGFSYEQYF. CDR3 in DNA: TGTGCCAGCAGCCCGGGGATAGCGGGCTTCTCCTACGAGCAGTACTTC.

CDR3 region: CATRLAGGLDTQYF. The DNA for the CDR3 is TGTGCCACCCGACTAGCGGGGGGCTTAGATACGCAGTATTTT. The genes are TRBV6-4 and TRBJ2-3; 13 nucleotides line up with TRBD2. The CDR3 is 14 residues long. Germline V gives CDR1 MRHNA, CDR2 SNTAGT. J gave up 5 bases and V 10 bases, and 6 bases lay outside the gene matches.

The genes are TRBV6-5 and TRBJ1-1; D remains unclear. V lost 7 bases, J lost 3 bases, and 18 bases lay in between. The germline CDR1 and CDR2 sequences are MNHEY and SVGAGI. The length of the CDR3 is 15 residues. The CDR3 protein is CASTYDWRVDTEAFF. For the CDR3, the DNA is TGTGCCAGCACCTACGACTGGAGGGTCGACACTGAAGCTTTCTTT.